This TCR beta chain was observed in a study of blood T cell repertoires in COVID-19 (dated by TCRdb to 2018 to 2020). Notes on the research overall: Collaborator samples came from the United States, Italy and Spain and covered acute and convalescent phases of COVID-19. The dataset comprised deeply sampled blood TCRbeta repertoires from subjects exposed to, actively infected with, or recovered from COVID-19. A freely available public database, intended as a resource for researchers studying the immune response to SARS-CoV-2, is where the repertoires were released. The samples were drawn from the first 160 participants of the ongoing ImmuneRACE study and from 1,200 or so subjects provided by 6 global collaborators. HLA class I and class II types, where available, came from metadata supplied by the sample provider rather than from assay-based typing. The prospective study material was composed of cDNA or gDNA derived from T cells, B-cell-depleted T cells, or PBMCs. Sample metadata almost always included a de-identified subject ID, COVID-19 status, age in years and sex.

Overall results and qualifications from the work: The quantity of clinical and demographic metadata differed by source and by participant and was supplied without curation.

This clone was detected only a few times. The clone's antigen remains unknown. No per-base quality is available; no much larger clone lies one base away. Collaborating institutions collected whole blood in K2EDTA tubes following their own protocols. For TCRbeta analysis, collaborators shipped samples as frozen whole blood, isolated PBMCs, or DNA extracted from either of those sample types. TCRbeta CDR3 regions were amplified from genomic DNA by means of the immunoSEQ Assay, a bias-controlled multiplex PCR. Under the source paper's analysis protocol: Nucleated cell counts per sample were estimated from amplification of reference gene primers within the assay. To quantify the absolute abundance of each unique TCRbeta CDR3 rearrangement, sequence reads were collapsed and filtered. For each sample, productive Simpson clonality was calculated by taking the square root of Simpson's diversity index across productive rearrangements. TCRdb obtained this table from immuneACCESS and retained in-frame rearrangements with V and J assigned. These tables miss some clones; where compared with another copy, unresolved V genes account for less than half of the shortfall, and the remainder is unexplained. Clone size and V and J calls were adopted from that table, with D and trimming inferred from the DNA. Counted in this sample were tens of thousands of clones; approximately 80% of them appeared once. The ten most abundant clones make up approximately 5% of the sample.

Counted from cysteine to phenylalanine, this CDR3 has 13 amino acids. Left in the record is the CDR3 DNA by itself, 39 bases read in frame from the first base. CDR1 and CDR2 (LNHNV, YYDKDF) derive from the germline V gene (reference sequence). Clipping removes 1 base from V and 10 bases from J, with 3 as the unmatched junction base count. The sequenced material came from peripheral blood. The sequence came from a woman of 80 years or more with active or convalescent COVID-19. Recombination linked TRBV15 to TRBJ2-1, with 8 bases in between that match TRBD2. The DNA sequence is given as TGTGCCACCAGCAGAGTGCCTAGCGGGGAGCAGTTCTTC. The translation is CATSRVPSGEQFF.